Described below is a single T cell receptor (beta chain) sequence and its context. This clonotype was seen more than once but under ten times. Its antigen target is currently unknown. Base qualities are not recorded, but no much larger clone differs from it by a single base. The entry originates in a study of T cells after yellow fever vaccination (dated by TCRdb to the late 2010s). The study in broad terms: The SMART-Seq v4 Ultra Low Input RNA kit was used to prepare libraries from fractions with low cell numbers. Two healthy male donors, one aged 18 to 30 and one aged 30 to 39 years, were included in the cohort. To follow T-cell clones before and after primary and booster YFV17D yellow fever vaccination, bulk TCR alpha and beta repertoires were sequenced over time. Blood samples were taken at several timepoints before and after primary and secondary immunization, and bulk PBMC replicates and cell subsets were isolated.

CDR1 and CDR2, looked up from the germline V gene, are MNHNS and SASEGT. Between the V and J ends, shortened by 10 bases and 6 bases respectively, the junction contains 19 bases. Reading from cysteine to phenylalanine, the CDR3 counts 14 amino acids. Just the 42-base CDR3 DNA is kept, in frame starting at base 1. The instrument given in TCRdb is Illumina NovaSeq 6000. TCR cDNA was synthesized by 5'RACE template switching, which introduced a universal primer site and unique molecular identifiers. cDNA synthesis was primed from both the TCR alpha and TCR beta constant segments. Library amplification used two PCR steps, and the second PCR step added sample barcodes and sequencing adapters. Sequencing of the libraries was done on either Illumina HiSeq 2500 (2x100 bp) or NovaSeq (2x150 bp). Per the authors' processing: Reads were demultiplexed and collapsed into UMI consensus sequences with MIGEC, and V(D)J alignment was performed with MiXCR. Vaccine-responding clonotypes were identified with edgeR using replicate PBMC samples, with FDR below 0.01 and a log2 fold change above 5 up to day 15 being required. Each bulk clonotype was labeled CD4 or CD8 based on which sequenced repertoire, CD4 or CD8, contained the clonotype at higher abundance. TCRdb applied fastp at Q25 and MiXCR to the public reads, then kept only in-frame beta chains. Rows are unified per CDR3 protein, each entry keeping the most common DNA and genes. TCRdb, not the authors, supplied the V and J calls. In this sample the table shows approximately 250,000 distinct CDR3 sequences, approximately 5.2% of which occur a single time. The ten top clones hold more than 3% of the sample.

According to the study, the label for this sample's treatment or condition signals: live attenuated yellow fever vaccine strain. PBMCs were isolated from peripheral blood using a standard Ficoll-Paque protocol. CD4 and CD8 T-cell fractions were isolated with Dynabeads CD4 and CD8 positive selection kits. RNA was extracted with TriZol from bulk PBMCs, CD4 and CD8 fractions, and dextramer-positive and dextramer-negative fractions. Study-wide conclusions, independent of this receptor: A small fraction of clonotypes showed up in both the CD4 and CD8 compartments, probably as a result of convergent recombination. Most clones expanded after primary vaccination (approximately 97% of CD4 and about 85% of CD8) were re-detected after the booster, suggesting that broad memory maintenance occurred. Because only a couple of donors were included in the study, the extent to which the findings can be generalized is limited. Computational filtering was required because FACS-sorted repertoires could contain abundant contaminating clonotypes from the bulk population. Compared with the primary T-cell response, the secondary T-cell response was weaker but faster, peaking on day 5 rather than day 15.

Recombination linked TRBV6-1 to TRBJ1-5; the D segment could be TRBD1, given 6 matching bases. This TCR was sampled from a man aged 18-30 years who received the YFV17D yellow fever vaccine. Sequencing used CD4+ T cells sorted from PBMCs, obtained on the day of the yellow fever booster vaccination. The encoded CDR3 is CATDRKGVGQPQHF. The sequenced DNA is TGTGCCACCGATAGAAAGGGGGTCGGTCAGCCCCAGCATTTT.